Below, one T cell receptor beta chain is given with its context. The data belong to a study of blood T cell repertoires in COVID-19. Study as a whole: Samples representing acute and convalescent COVID-19 were sourced from the United States, Italy and Spain. The cDNA or gDNA used as material had been derived from T cells, B-cell-depleted T cells, or PBMCs.

Authors' data handling: It was from reference gene primer amplification that nucleated cell counts were estimated. Using immunoSEQ multiplex PCR, the repertoire was profiled, and TCRdb retains in-frame clones only, with some absent. Clonal size and the V and J genes are those of that table, whereas D and trimming came from the DNA. The sample shows approximately 82,000 clones, around four fifths of them seen only once. The V gene's germline CDR1 is SGHNT and CDR2 YENEEA. This CDR3 is built from 15 residues. V gave up 3 bases and J gave up 4 bases; unmatched junction bases: 7. This receptor was identified in a woman in her sixties or seventies with acute or convalescent COVID-19. The chain carries TRBV11-3 and TRBJ2-3; 7 bases match TRBD2. The source material was peripheral blood. The CDR3 nucleotides are TGTGCCAGCAGCTTCGGGGGGTTCTTCGCAGATACGCAGTATTTT. It translates to CASSFGGFFADTQYF.